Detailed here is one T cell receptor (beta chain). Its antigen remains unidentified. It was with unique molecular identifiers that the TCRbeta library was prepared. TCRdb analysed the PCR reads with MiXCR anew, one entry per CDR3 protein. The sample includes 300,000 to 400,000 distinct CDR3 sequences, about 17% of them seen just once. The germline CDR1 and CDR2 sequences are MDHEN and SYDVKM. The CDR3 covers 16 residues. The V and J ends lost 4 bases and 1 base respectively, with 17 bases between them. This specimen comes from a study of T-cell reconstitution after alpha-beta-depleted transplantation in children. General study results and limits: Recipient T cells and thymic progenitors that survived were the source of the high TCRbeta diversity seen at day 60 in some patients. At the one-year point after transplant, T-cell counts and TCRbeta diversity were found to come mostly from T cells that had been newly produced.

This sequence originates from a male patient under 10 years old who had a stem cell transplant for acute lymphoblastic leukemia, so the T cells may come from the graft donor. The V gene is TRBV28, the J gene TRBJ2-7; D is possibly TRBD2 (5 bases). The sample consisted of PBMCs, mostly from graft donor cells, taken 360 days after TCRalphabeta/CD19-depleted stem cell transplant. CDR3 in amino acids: CASSSLLLVASYEQYF. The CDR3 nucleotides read TGTGCCAGCAGTTCTCTTCTACTAGTGGCGTCCTACGAGCAGTACTTC.